This T cell receptor beta chain originates from a study of T cell repertoires in cytomegalovirus infection. TCRdb reprocessed the reads via MiXCR and lists one record per CDR3 protein. The sample records about a million distinct CDR3 sequences, approximately 32% being singletons. This CDR3 has 13 residues. Germline loops: CDR1 SNHLY, CDR2 FYNNEI. The trim removed 8 bases at V and 6 bases at J, leaving 8 bases unmatched. Remarks on this clonotype: Its matching antigen is unknown.

The chain is built from TRBV2 and TRBJ1-1; 8 bases align to TRBD1. The TCR originated in a human donor in good health (CMV status not recorded). Some clones in this sample may be carry-over from other donors' samples. Sequences were derived from cultured CD8+ T cells from PBMCs, sampled from culture after CMV antigen stimulation. The CDR3: CASPRGPGAEAFF. The CDR3, as DNA: TGTGCCAGCCCCAGGGGGCCCGGGGCTGAAGCTTTCTTT.